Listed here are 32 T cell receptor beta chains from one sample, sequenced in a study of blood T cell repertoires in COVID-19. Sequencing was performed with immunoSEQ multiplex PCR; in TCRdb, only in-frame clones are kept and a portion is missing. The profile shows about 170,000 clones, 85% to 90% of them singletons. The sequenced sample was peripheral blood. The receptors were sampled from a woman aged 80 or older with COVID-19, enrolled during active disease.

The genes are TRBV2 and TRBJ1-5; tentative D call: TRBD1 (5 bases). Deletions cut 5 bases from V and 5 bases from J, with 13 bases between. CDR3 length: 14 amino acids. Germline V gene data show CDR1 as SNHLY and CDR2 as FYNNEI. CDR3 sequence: CASSKGQSDQPQHF. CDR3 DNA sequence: TGTGCCAGCAGTAAGGGGCAATCAGATCAGCCCCAGCATTTT.

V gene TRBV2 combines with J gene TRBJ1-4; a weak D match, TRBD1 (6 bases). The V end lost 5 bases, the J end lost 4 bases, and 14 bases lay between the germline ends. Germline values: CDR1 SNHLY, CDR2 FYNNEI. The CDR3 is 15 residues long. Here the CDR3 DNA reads TGTGCCAGCAGTCCCCCAGGGGCCTTTAATGAAAAACTGTTTTTT. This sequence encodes CASSPPGAFNEKLFF.

The CDR3 here is CASSLMTGGTSPLHF. CDR3 in DNA: TGCGCCAGCAGCCTAATGACAGGGGGCACTTCACCCCTCCACTTT. The chain recombines TRBV5-1 with TRBJ1-6; TRBD1 matches at 10 bases. CDR3 size: 15 residues. With V trimmed by 4 bases and J by 9 bases, 7 bases remained unmatched. Germline CDR1 SGHRS, CDR2 YFSETQ.

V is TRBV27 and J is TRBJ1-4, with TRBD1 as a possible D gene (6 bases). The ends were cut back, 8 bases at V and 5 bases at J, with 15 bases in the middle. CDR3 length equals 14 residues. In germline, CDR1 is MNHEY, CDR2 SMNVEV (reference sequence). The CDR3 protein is CASRLAGTNEKLFF. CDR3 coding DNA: TGTGCCAGCCGACTAGCCGGGACAAATGAAAAACTGTTTTTT.

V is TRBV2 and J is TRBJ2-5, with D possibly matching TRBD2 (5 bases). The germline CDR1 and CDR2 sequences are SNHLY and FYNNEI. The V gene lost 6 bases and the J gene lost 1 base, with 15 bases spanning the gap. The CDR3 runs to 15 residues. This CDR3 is CASRDRGSGQETQYF. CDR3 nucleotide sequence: TGTGCCAGCAGGGACCGAGGGTCTGGCCAAGAGACCCAGTACTTC.

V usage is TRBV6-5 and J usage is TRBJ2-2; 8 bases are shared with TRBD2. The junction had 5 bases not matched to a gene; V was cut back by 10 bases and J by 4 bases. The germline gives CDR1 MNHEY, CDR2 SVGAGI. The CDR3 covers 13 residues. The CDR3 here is CATSLAATGELFF. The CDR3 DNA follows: TGTGCCACCTCACTAGCGGCCACCGGGGAGCTGTTTTTT.

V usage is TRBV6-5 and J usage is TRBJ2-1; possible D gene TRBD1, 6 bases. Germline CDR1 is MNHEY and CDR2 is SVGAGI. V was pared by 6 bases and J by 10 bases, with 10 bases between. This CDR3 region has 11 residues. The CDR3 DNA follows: TGTGCCAGCAGCCACCAGGGGGAGCAGTTCTTC. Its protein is CASSHQGEQFF.

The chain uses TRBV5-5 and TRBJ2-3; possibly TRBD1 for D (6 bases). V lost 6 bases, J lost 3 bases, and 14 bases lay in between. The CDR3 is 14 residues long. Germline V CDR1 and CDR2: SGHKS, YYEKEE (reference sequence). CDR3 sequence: CASIADRRTDTQYF. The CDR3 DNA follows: TGTGCCAGCATCGCTGACAGGAGGACAGATACGCAGTATTTT.

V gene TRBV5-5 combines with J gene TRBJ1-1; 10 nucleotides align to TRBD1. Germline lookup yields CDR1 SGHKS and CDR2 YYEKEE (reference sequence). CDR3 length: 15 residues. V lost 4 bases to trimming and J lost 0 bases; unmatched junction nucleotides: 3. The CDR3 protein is CASSRQGAMNTEAFF. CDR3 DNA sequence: TGTGCCAGCAGCAGACAGGGGGCGATGAACACTGAAGCTTTCTTT.

Here the CDR3 DNA reads TGTGCCAGCAGTTCTAGCGGGAGTGAGACCCAGTACTTC. It encodes CASSSSGSETQYF. The chain uses TRBV2 and TRBJ2-5, with TRBD2 identical over 10 bases. CDR3 size: 13 residues. CDR1 and CDR2 (germline): SNHLY, FYNNEI. The ends lost 5 bases at V and 5 bases at J; junction bases unmatched: 2. The full variable domain, its missing parts supplied by reference TRBV2 and TRBJ2-5, is EPEVTQTPSHQVTQMGQEVILRCVPISNHLYFYWYRQILGQKVEFLVSFYNNEISEKSEIFDDQFSVERPDGSNFTLKIRSTKLEDSAMYFCASSSSGSETQYFGPGTRLLVL.

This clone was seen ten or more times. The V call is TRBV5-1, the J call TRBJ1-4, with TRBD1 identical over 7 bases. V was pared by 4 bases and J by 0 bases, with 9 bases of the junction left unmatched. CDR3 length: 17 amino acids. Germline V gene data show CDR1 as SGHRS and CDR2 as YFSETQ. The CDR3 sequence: CASSDPGTVATNEKLFF. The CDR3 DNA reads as TGCGCCAGCAGCGATCCCGGGACAGTTGCAACTAATGAAAAACTGTTTTTT.

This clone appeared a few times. In nucleotides, the CDR3 is TGTGCCAGCAGTGAAGCGGCAGTTAACACCGGGGAGCTGTTTTTT. It is translated as CASSEAAVNTGELFF. The chain combines TRBV2 with TRBJ2-2; D is ambiguous. CDR3 length equals 15 residues. Between the trimmed V and J ends, which lost 0 bases and 2 bases, there was a span of 7 bases. CDR1 is SNHLY, CDR2 FYNNEI, per germline. The full variable domain, in which reference TRBV2 and TRBJ2-2 provide the parts outside the CDR3, is EPEVTQTPSHQVTQMGQEVILRCVPISNHLYFYWYRQILGQKVEFLVSFYNNEISEKSEIFDDQFSVERPDGSNFTLKIRSTKLEDSAMYFCASSEAAVNTGELFFGEGSRLTVL.

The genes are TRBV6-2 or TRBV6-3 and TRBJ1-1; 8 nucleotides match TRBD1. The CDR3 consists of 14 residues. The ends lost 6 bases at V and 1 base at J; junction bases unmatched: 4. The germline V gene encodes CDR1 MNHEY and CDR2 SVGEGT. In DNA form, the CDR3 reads TGTGCCAGCAGCCGGACAGGGAGGAACACTGAAGCTTTCTTT. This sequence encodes CASSRTGRNTEAFF.

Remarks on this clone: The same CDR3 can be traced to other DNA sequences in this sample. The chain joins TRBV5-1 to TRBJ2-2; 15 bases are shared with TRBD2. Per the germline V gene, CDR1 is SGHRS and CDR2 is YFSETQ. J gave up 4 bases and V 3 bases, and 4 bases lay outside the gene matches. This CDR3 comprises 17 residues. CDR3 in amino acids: CASSSGLAGGGTGELFF. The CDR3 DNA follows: TGCGCCAGCAGCTCGGGACTAGCGGGAGGCGGCACCGGGGAGCTGTTTTTT.

Written as DNA, the CDR3 is TGTGCCAGCCGAGGGAGGGCGACCCCCTACAATGAGCAGTTCTTC. As protein: CASRGRATPYNEQFF. The rearrangement joins TRBV5-4 to TRBJ2-1; 7 bases fit TRBD2. V was clipped by 7 bases and J by 2 bases; unmatched bases: 9. From germline, CDR1 is SGHNT and CDR2 YYREEE (reference sequence). The CDR3 is 15 residues long.

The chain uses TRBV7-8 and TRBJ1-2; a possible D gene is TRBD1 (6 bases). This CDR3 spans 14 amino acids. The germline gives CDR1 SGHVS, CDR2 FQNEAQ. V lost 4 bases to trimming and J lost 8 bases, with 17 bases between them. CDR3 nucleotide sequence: TGTGCCAGCAGCTACGAACGGACAGTCGGCGGCTACACCTTC. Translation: CASSYERTVGGYTF.

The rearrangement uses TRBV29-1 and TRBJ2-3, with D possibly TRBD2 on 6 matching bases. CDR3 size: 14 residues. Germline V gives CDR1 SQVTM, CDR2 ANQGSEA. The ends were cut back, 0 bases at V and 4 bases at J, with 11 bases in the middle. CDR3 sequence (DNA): TGCAGCGTTGAAGAGGGGGGAGCCCCAGATACGCAGTATTTT. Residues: CSVEEGGAPDTQYF.

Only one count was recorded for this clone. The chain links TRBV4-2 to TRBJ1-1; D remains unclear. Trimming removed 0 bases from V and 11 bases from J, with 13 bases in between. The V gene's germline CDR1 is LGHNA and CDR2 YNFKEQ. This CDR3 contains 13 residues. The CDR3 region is CASSQEVSQKAFF. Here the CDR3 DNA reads TGTGCCAGCAGCCAAGAGGTATCCCAGAAGGCTTTCTTT.

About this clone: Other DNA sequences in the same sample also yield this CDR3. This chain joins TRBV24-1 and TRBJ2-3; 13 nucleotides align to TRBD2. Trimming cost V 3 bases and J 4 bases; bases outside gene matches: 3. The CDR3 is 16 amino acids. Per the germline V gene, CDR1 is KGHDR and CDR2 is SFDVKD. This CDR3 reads CATSDPLAGGPDTQYF. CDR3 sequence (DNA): TGTGCCACCAGTGATCCACTAGCGGGAGGGCCAGATACGCAGTATTTT.

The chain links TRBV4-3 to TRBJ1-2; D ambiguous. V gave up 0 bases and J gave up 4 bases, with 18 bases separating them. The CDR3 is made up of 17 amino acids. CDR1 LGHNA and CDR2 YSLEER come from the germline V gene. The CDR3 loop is CASSQDISAGKAYGYTF. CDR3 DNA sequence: TGCGCCAGCAGCCAAGATATATCTGCGGGCAAAGCCTATGGCTACACCTTC.

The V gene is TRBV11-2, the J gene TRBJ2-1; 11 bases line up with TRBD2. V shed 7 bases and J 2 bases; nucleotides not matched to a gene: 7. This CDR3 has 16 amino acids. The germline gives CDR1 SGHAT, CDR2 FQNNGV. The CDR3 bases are TGTGCCAGCATGACTTTAGCGGGAGGGCCCTACAATGAGCAGTTCTTC. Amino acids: CASMTLAGGPYNEQFF.

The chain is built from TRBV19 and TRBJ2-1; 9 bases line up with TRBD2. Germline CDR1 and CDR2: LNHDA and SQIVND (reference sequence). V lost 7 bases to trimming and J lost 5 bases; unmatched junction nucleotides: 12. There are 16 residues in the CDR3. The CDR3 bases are TGTGCCAGTACCCGCCGACAGGCTAGCGGGAACAATGAGCAGTTCTTC. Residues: CASTRRQASGNNEQFF. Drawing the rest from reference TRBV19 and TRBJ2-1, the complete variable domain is DGGITQSPKYLFRKEGQNVTLSCEQNLNHDAMYWYRQDPGQGLRLIYYSQIVNDFQKGDIAEGYSVSREKKESFPLTVTSAQKNPTAFYLCASTRRQASGNNEQFFGPGTRLTVL.

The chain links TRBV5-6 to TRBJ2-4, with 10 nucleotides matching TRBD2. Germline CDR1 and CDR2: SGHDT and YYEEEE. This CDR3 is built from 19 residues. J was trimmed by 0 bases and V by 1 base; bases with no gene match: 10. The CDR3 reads CASSLRRAGGPRAKNIQYF. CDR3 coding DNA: TGTGCCAGCAGCTTGAGGAGAGCGGGAGGGCCGAGAGCCAAAAACATTCAGTACTTC.

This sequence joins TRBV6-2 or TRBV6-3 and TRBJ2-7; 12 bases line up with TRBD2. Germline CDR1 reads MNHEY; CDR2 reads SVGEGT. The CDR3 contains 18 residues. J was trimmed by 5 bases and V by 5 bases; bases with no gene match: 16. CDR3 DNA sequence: TGTGCCAGCAGTCCCCTCCCCTTGACTAGCGGGAGTGTCCACGAGCAGTACTTC. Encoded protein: CASSPLPLTSGSVHEQYF.

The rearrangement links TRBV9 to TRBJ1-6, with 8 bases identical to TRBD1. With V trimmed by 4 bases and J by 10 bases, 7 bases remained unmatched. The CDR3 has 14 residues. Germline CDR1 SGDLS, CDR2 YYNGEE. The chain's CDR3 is CASSLNPGGSPLHF. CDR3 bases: TGTGCCAGCAGCCTAAATCCAGGGGGCTCACCCCTCCACTTT.

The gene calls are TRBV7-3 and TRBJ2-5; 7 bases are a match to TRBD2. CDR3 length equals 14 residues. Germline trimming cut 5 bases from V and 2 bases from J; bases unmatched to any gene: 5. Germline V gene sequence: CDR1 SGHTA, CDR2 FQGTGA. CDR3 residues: CASSNQGGQETQYF. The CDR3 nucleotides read TGTGCCAGCAGCAACCAGGGAGGGCAAGAGACCCAGTACTTC.

The CDR3 region has the DNA TGTGCCAGCAGTTATTGGGACAGCCCTAACTATGGCTACACCTTC. It translates to CASSYWDSPNYGYTF. The chain uses TRBV5-8 and TRBJ1-2, with TRBD1 matching over 7 bases. V trimming: 5 bases; J trimming: 0 bases; junction bases outside the gene matches: 7. Per germline, CDR1 SGHTS and CDR2 YDEGEE. This CDR3 has 15 amino acids. The whole variable domain, remainder taken from reference TRBV5-8 and TRBJ1-2, is EAGVTQSPTHLIKTRGQQATLRCSPISGHTSVYWYQQALGLGLQFLLWYDEGEERNRGNFPPRFSGRQFPNYSSELNVNALELEDSALYLCASSYWDSPNYGYTFGSGTRLTVV.

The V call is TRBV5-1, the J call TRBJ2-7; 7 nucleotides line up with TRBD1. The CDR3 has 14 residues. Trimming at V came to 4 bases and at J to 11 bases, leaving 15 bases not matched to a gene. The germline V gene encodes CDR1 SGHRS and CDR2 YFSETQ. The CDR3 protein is CASSTTPGQPREYF. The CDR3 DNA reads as TGCGCCAGCAGCACAACTCCGGGACAGCCAAGAGAGTACTTC.

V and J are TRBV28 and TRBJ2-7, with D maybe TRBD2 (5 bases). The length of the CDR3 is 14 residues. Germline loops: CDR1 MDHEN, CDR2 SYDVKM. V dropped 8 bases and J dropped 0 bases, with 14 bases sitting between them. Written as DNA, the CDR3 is TGTGCCAGCCTCCCCTTTGGGAGCTCCTACGAGCAGTACTTC. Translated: CASLPFGSSYEQYF.

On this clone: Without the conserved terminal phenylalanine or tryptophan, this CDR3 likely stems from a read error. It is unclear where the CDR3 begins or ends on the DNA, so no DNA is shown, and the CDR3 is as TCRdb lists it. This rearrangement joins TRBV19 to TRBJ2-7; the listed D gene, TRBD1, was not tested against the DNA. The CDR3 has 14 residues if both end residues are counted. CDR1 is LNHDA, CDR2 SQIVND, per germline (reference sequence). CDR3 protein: CASSILGQGAHLIY.

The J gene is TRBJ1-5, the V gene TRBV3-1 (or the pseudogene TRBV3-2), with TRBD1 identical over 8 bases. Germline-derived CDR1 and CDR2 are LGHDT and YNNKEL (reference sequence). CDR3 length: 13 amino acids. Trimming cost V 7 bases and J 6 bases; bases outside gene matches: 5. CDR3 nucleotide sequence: TGTGCCAGCAACCAGGGGGCCGGTCAGCCCCAGCATTTT. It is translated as CASNQGAGQPQHF.

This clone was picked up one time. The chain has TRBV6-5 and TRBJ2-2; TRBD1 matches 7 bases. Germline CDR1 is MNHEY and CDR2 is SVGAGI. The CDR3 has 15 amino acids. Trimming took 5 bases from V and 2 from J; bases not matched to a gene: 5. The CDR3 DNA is TGTGCCAGCAGTCCCGGGACAGTCAACACCGGGGAGCTGTTTTTT. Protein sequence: CASSPGTVNTGELFF.